Below, 8 T cell receptor beta chains from the same sample are listed, as sequenced in a study of T cell therapy after organ transplantation. TCRdb's copy holds only in-frame clones and misses some; the assay was immunoSEQ multiplex PCR. The sample carries 44,000 or so clones, over 90% recorded once. These receptors have no known antigen. This sample comprised CD8+ T cells from blood, obtained before autologous CMV-specific T cell therapy. Receptors originate from a human patient who had received a solid organ transplant and had CMV disease.

The CDR3 sequence: CASLFEPGLAGHLSYEQYF. CDR3 sequence (DNA): TGTGCCAGCTTATTCGAGCCGGGACTAGCGGGGCACCTTTCCTACGAGCAGTACTTC. The V call is TRBV27, the J call TRBJ2-7, with 13 bases that match TRBD2. J was trimmed by 1 base and V by 8 bases; bases with no gene match: 17. CDR3 length equals 19 residues. CDR1 MNHEY and CDR2 SMNVEV come from the germline V gene (reference sequence).

The chain carries TRBV30 and TRBJ1-3; 8 bases agree with TRBD1. The CDR3 loop spans 15 amino acids. V was clipped by 6 bases and J by 0 bases; unmatched bases: 7. Germline lookup yields CDR1 GTSNPN and CDR2 SVGIG (reference sequence). In DNA, the CDR3 is TGTGCCTGCTCCATGGACAGGGTCTCTGGAAACACCATATATTTT. Amino acids: CACSMDRVSGNTIYF.

The V call is TRBV27, the J call TRBJ2-5, with 7 bases that match TRBD1. The germline V gene has CDR1 MNHEY and CDR2 SMNVEV (reference sequence). The length of the CDR3 is 14 residues. V lost 5 bases, J lost 1 base, and 4 bases stayed unmatched. The CDR3 sequence: CASSTTGLQETQYF. The CDR3 DNA reads as TGTGCCAGCAGTACGACAGGGCTCCAAGAGACCCAGTACTTC.

J is TRBJ2-7 and V is TRBV5-4; a weak D match, TRBD2 (6 bases). Germline V gene data show CDR1 as SGHNT and CDR2 as YYREEE (reference sequence). This CDR3 region has 15 residues. The V gene lost 0 bases and the J gene lost 3 bases, with 13 bases spanning the gap. The CDR3 loop is CASSLVGGSDYEQYF. The DNA of the CDR3 is TGTGCCAGCAGCTTGGTGGGGGGATCCGACTACGAGCAGTACTTC. The full variable domain, rest sourced from reference TRBV5-4 and TRBJ2-7, is ETGVTQSPTHLIKTRGQQVTLRCSSQSGHNTVSWYQQALGQGPQFIFQYYREEENGRGNFPPRFSGLQFPNYSSELNVNALELDDSALYLCASSLVGGSDYEQYFGPGTRLTVT.

CDR3 sequence reads: CASSFGAGSGANVLTF. CDR3 bases: TGTGCCAGCAGCTTCGGAGCGGGCTCTGGGGCCAACGTCCTGACTTTC. The rearrangement links TRBV7-9 to TRBJ2-6; tentatively, D is TRBD2 (6 bases). There are 16 residues in the CDR3. Germline-derived CDR1 and CDR2 are SEHNR and FQNEAQ (reference sequence). Trimming left V 3 bases short and J 0 bases short, with 9 bases between.

The chain links TRBV7-8 to TRBJ2-1; maybe TRBD2 (7 bases). The germline gives CDR1 SGHVS, CDR2 FQNEAQ. Deletions cut 7 bases from V and 8 bases from J, with 21 bases between. This CDR3 has 15 residues. The DNA for the CDR3 is TGTGCCAGCAACCGGGGGCTAGCGGCATCCCATGAGCAGTTCTTC. It encodes CASNRGLAASHEQFF. The complete variable domain, with remaining parts taken from reference TRBV7-8 and TRBJ2-1, reads GAGVSQSPRYKVAKRGQDVALRCDPISGHVSLFWYQQALGQGPEFLTYFQNEAQLDKSGLPSDRFFAERPEGSVSTLKIQRTQQEDSAVYLCASNRGLAASHEQFFGPGTRLTVL.

This rearrangement joins TRBV7-3 to TRBJ2-3; possible D gene TRBD2, 7 bases. Germline lookup yields CDR1 SGHTA and CDR2 FQGTGA. This CDR3 spans 15 amino acids. Trimming took 5 bases from V and 2 from J, leaving 14 bases between them. CDR3 residues: CASSQLGGATDTQYF. For the CDR3, the DNA is TGTGCCAGCAGCCAACTAGGGGGGGCCACAGATACGCAGTATTTT.

The chain has TRBV4-1 and TRBJ2-3; weak D call: TRBD1 (6 bases). Germline V gene lookup returns CDR1 MGHRA and CDR2 YSYEKL. V lost 2 bases, J lost 0 bases, and 27 bases lay in between. The CDR3 totals 21 residues. The CDR3 is CASSQSGQSRGEWESTDTQYF. CDR3 nucleotides: TGCGCCAGCAGCCAAAGTGGCCAGAGCAGGGGTGAATGGGAAAGCACAGATACGCAGTATTTT.